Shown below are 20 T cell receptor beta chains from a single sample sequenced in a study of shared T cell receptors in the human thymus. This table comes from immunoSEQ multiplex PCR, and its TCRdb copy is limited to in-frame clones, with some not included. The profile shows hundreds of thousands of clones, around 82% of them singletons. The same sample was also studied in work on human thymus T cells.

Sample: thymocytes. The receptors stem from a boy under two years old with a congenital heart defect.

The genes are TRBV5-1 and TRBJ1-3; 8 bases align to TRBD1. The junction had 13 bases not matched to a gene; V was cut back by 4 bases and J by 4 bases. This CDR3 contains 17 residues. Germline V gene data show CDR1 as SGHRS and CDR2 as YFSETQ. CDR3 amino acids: CASSPEQGGEQGNTIYF. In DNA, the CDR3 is TGCGCCAGCAGCCCGGAACAGGGGGGCGAACAGGGAAACACCATATATTTT.

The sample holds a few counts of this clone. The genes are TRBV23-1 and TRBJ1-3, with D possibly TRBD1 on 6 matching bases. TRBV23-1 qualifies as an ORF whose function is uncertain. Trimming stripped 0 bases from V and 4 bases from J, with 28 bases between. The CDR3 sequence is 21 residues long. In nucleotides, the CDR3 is TGCGCCAGCAGTCAATCGCTGAGGGGGTCCGAATCGCCCAGGGAGGGAAACACCATATATTTT. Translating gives CASSQSLRGSESPREGNTIYF.

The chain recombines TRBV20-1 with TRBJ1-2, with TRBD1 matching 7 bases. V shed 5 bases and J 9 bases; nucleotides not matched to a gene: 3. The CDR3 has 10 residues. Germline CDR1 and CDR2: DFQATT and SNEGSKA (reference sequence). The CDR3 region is CSARDSSYTF. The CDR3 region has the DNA TGCAGTGCTCGGGACAGCAGCTACACCTTC.

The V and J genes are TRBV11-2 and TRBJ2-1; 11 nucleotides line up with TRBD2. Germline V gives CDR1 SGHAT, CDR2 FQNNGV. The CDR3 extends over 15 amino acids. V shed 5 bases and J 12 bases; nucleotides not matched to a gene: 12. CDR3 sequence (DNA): TGTGCCAGCAGCCCCCTAGCGGGAGGCCCAAGGGGGCAGTTCTTC. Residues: CASSPLAGGPRGQFF.

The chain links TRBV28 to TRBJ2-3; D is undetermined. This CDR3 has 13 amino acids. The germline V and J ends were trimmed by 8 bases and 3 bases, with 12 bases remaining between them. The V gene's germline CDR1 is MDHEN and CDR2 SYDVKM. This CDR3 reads CASVYSFTDTQYF. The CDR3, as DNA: TGTGCCAGCGTCTACTCTTTTACAGATACGCAGTATTTT. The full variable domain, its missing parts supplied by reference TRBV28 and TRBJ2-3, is DVKVTQSSRYLVKRTGEKVFLECVQDMDHENMFWYRQDPGLGLRLIYFSYDVKMKEKGDIPEGYSVSREKKERFSLILESASTNQTSMYLCASVYSFTDTQYFGPGTRLTVL.

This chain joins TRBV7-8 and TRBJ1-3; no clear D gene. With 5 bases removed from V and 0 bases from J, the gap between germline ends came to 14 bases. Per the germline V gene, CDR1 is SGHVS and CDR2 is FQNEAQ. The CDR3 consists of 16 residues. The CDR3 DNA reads TGTGCCAGCAGCCCCTTGCGGCAGCACTCTGGAAACACCATATATTTT. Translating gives CASSPLRQHSGNTIYF.

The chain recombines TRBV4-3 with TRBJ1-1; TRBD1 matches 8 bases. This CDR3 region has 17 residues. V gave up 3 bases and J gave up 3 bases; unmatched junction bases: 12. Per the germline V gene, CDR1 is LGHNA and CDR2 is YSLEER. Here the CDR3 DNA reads TGCGCCAGCAGCCAGCACTTTTCCACAGGGGGAGACACTGAAGCTTTCTTT. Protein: CASSQHFSTGGDTEAFF.

In nucleotides, the CDR3 is TGTGCCAGCTCAACAGGGTTTCGGGCTTACGAGCAGTACTTC. It is translated as CASSTGFRAYEQYF. The rearrangement joins TRBV18 to TRBJ2-7, with a tentative D call TRBD1 (6 bases). This CDR3 contains 14 residues. V was pared by 5 bases and J by 4 bases, with 15 bases between. From germline, CDR1 is KGHSH and CDR2 LQKENI.

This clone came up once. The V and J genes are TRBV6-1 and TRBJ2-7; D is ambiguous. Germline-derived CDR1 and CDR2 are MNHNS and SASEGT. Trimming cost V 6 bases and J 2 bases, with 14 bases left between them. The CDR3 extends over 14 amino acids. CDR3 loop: CASRGRPGPYEQYF. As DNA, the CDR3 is TGTGCCAGCAGGGGCAGGCCTGGCCCCTACGAGCAGTACTTC.

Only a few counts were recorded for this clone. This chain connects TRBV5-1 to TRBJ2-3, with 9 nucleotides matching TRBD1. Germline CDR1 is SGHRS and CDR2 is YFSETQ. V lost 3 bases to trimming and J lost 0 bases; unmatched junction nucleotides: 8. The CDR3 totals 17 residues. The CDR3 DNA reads TGCGCCAGCAGCTACGCCGGGACAGGGTCTAGCACAGATACGCAGTATTTT. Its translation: CASSYAGTGSSTDTQYF.

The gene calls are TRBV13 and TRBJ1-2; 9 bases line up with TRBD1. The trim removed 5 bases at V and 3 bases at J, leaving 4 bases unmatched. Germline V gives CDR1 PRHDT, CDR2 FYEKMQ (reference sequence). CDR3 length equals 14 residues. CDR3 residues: CASSMDRGHYGYTF. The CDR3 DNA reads TGTGCCAGCAGCATGGACAGGGGCCACTATGGCTACACCTTC.

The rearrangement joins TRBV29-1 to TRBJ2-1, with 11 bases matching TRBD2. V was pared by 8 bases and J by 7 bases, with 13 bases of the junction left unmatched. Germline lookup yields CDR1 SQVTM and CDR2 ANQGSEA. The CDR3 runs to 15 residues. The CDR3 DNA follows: TGCAGCTCCCGACTAGCGGGAAGGGGGGTTAATGAGCAGTTCTTC. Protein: CSSRLAGRGVNEQFF.

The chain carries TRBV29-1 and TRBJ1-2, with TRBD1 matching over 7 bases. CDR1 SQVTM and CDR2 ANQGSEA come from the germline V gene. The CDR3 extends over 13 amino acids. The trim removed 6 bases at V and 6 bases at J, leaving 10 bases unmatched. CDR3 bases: TGCAGCGTGAAGGTGGAAACAGGGGATGGCTACACCTTC. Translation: CSVKVETGDGYTF. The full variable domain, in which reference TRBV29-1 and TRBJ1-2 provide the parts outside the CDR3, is SAVISQKPSRDICQRGTSLTIQCQVDSQVTMMFWYRQQPGQSLTLIATANQGSEATYESGFVIDKFPISRPNLTFSTLTVSNMSPEDSSIYLCSVKVETGDGYTFGSGTRLTVV.

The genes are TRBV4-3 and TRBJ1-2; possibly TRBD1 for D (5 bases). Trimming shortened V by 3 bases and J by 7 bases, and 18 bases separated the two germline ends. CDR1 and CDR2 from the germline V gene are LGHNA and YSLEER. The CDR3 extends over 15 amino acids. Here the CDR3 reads CASSQAPGGGFGYTF. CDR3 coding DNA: TGCGCCAGCAGCCAGGCCCCCGGCGGGGGATTTGGCTACACCTTC.

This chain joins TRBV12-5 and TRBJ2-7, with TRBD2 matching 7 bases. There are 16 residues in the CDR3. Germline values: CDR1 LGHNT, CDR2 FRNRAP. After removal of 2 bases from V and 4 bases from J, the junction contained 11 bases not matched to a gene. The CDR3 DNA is TGTGCTAGTGGTTTGATCCCCGGGACGGGACTATACGAGCAGTACTTC. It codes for CASGLIPGTGLYEQYF.

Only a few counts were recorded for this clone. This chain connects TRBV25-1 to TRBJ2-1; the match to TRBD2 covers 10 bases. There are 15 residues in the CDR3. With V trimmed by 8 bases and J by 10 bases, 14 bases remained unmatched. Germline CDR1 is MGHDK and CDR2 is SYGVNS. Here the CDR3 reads CASEVGTSVSPEQFF. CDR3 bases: TGTGCCAGCGAAGTCGGGACTAGCGTAAGCCCCGAGCAGTTCTTC. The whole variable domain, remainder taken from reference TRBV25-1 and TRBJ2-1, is EADIYQTPRYLVIGTGKKITLECSQTMGHDKMYWYQQDPGMELHLIHYSYGVNSTEKGDLSSESTVSRIRTEHFPLTLESARPSHTSQYLCASEVGTSVSPEQFFGPGTRLTVL.

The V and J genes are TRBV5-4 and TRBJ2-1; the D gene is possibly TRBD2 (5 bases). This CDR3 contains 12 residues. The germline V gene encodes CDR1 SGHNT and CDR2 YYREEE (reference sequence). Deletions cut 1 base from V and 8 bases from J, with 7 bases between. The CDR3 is CASSLISDEQFF. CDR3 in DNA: TGTGCCAGCAGCTTGATTAGCGATGAGCAGTTCTTC. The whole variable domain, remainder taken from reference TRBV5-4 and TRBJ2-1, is ETGVTQSPTHLIKTRGQQVTLRCSSQSGHNTVSWYQQALGQGPQFIFQYYREEENGRGNFPPRFSGLQFPNYSSELNVNALELDDSALYLCASSLISDEQFFGPGTRLTVL.

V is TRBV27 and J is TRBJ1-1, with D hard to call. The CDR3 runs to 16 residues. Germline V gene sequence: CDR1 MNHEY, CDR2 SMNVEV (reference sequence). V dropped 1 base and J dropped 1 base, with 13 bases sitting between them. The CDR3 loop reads CASSLYIRVTNTEAFF. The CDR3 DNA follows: TGTGCCAGCAGTTTATATATTCGGGTCACGAACACTGAAGCTTTCTTT.

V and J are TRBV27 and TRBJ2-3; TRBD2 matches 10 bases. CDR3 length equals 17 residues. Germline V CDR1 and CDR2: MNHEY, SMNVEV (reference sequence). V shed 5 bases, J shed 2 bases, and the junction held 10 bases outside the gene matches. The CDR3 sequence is CASSTNGTSEYTDTQYF. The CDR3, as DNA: TGTGCCAGCAGTACAAACGGGACTAGCGAGTACACAGATACGCAGTATTTT.

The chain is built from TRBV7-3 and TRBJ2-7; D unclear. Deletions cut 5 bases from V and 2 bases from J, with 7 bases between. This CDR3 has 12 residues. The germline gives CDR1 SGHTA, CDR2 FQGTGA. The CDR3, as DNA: TGTGCCAGCAGCCCTCCTCCCTACGAGCAGTACTTC. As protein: CASSPPPYEQYF. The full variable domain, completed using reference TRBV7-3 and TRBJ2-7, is GAGVSQTPSNKVTEKGKYVELRCDPISGHTALYWYRQSLGQGPEFLIYFQGTGAADDSGLPNDRFFAVRPEGSVSTLKIQRTERGDSAVYLCASSPPPYEQYFGPGTRLTVT.